These 23 T cell receptor beta chains originate from one sample sequenced in a study of radiation and T cells in renal cell carcinoma. Assay: immunoSEQ multiplex PCR; the TCRdb copy retains only in-frame clones and omits some. The repertoire has about 76,000 clones, about 89% of them found once; the top ten carry 5% to 7.5%. The time point here: blood 4 weeks post-SBRT, at nephrectomy. Noted treatment: 15 Gy SBRT to primary tumor, nephrectomy 4 weeks later. Sequences were derived from blood, sampled from a patient whose treatment included radiotherapy and nephrectomy. The source is a woman between 65 and 79 years old with renal cell carcinoma.

The chain couples TRBV7-9 to TRBJ2-7; a weak D match, TRBD1 (5 bases). CDR1 and CDR2 (germline): SEHNR, FQNEAQ (reference sequence). V was cut by 4 bases and J by 1 base, with 8 bases left in between. The CDR3 is made up of 13 amino acids. Here the CDR3 reads CASSSDRSYEQYF. The CDR3 bases are TGTGCCAGCAGCTCCGACAGATCCTACGAGCAGTACTTC. Together with reference TRBV7-9 and TRBJ2-7, the CDR3 gives the full variable domain: DTGVSQNPRHKITKRGQNVTFRCDPISEHNRLYWYRQTLGQGPEFLTYFQNEAQLEKSRLLSDRFSAERPKGSFSTLEIQRTEQGDSAMYLCASSSDRSYEQYFGPGTRLTVT.

The chain links TRBV7-2 to TRBJ1-1; D gene ambiguous. The germline V gene encodes CDR1 SGHTA and CDR2 FQGNSA. Deletions cut 1 base from V and 1 base from J, with 4 bases between. The CDR3 sequence is 13 residues long. The CDR3 sequence: CASSLGANTEAFF. Here the CDR3 DNA reads TGTGCCAGCAGCTTAGGGGCGAACACTGAAGCTTTCTTT.

The chain is built from TRBV4-3 and TRBJ1-1, with D unclear. CDR3 length: 14 residues. Germline V lookup: CDR1 LGHNA, CDR2 YSLEER. V was trimmed by 4 bases and J by 2 bases, leaving 11 bases between them. The chain's CDR3 is CASSPGPQNTEAFF. CDR3 nucleotide sequence: TGCGCCAGCAGCCCCGGCCCGCAAAACACTGAAGCTTTCTTT.

The chain links TRBV9 to TRBJ2-1; 13 bases align to TRBD2. J was trimmed by 10 bases and V by 5 bases; bases with no gene match: 0. Germline V gives CDR1 SGDLS, CDR2 YYNGEE. The length of the CDR3 is 12 residues. CDR3 protein: CASRGLAGEQFF. The CDR3 coding sequence is TGTGCCAGCAGGGGACTAGCGGGGGAGCAGTTCTTC.

The J gene is TRBJ2-7, the V gene TRBV5-4; tentative D call: TRBD1 (5 bases). V gave up 1 base and J gave up 3 bases, with 8 bases separating them. Germline CDR1 and CDR2: SGHNT and YYREEE (reference sequence). The length of the CDR3 is 13 residues. The CDR3 bases are TGTGCCAGCAGCTTGCAGGGTAACTACGAGCAGTACTTC. Translating gives CASSLQGNYEQYF.

V and J are TRBV19 and TRBJ2-2; a weak D match, TRBD1 (6 bases). CDR3 size: 15 residues. In germline, CDR1 is LNHDA, CDR2 SQIVND (reference sequence). V was cut by 2 bases and J by 2 bases, with 9 bases left in between. For the CDR3, the DNA is TGTGCCAGTAGTATAAGGACAGAAAACACCGGGGAGCTGTTTTTT. This codes for CASSIRTENTGELFF.

This clone was seen a few times. The genes are TRBV29-1 and TRBJ1-1; 9 bases line up with TRBD1. The CDR3 extends over 14 amino acids. Germline CDR1 and CDR2: SQVTM and ANQGSEA. J was trimmed by 7 bases and V by 6 bases; bases with no gene match: 12. The CDR3 sequence: CSVEMTGGLGEAFF. The CDR3 nucleotides read TGCAGCGTCGAAATGACAGGGGGATTGGGTGAAGCTTTCTTT.

The CDR3 DNA follows: TGTGCCAGCTCACCGGGACAGGGTTCCCACCGAGCCTACGAGCAGTACTTC. This codes for CASSPGQGSHRAYEQYF. The J gene is TRBJ2-7, the V gene TRBV18, with 9 bases fitting TRBD1. The V segment lost 3 bases and the J segment 2 bases; nucleotides outside the gene matches: 11. Germline V gene sequence: CDR1 KGHSH, CDR2 LQKENI. The CDR3 contains 17 residues.

The rearrangement links TRBV28 to TRBJ1-2, with D possibly matching TRBD1 (5 bases). V gave up 6 bases and J gave up 4 bases, with 12 bases separating them. Germline CDR1 is MDHEN and CDR2 is SYDVKM. This CDR3 region has 13 residues. CDR3 sequence: CASRLQVPYGYTF. The CDR3 nucleotides read TGTGCCAGCAGGTTACAGGTTCCCTATGGCTACACCTTC.

The V and J genes are TRBV27 and TRBJ2-2, with 8 nucleotides matching TRBD1. The CDR3 runs 15 residues. Germline assignment: CDR1 MNHEY and CDR2 SMNVEV (reference sequence). The ends lost 6 bases at V and 4 bases at J; junction bases unmatched: 7. The CDR3 is CASRGARGPTGELFF. The CDR3 DNA is TGTGCCAGCAGAGGGGCCAGGGGGCCCACCGGGGAGCTGTTTTTT.

This clone is a singleton in its sample. The chain has TRBV7-6 and TRBJ1-2; D remains ambiguous. Germline V CDR1 and CDR2: SGHVS, FNYEAQ. Deletions cut 1 base from V and 6 bases from J, with 6 bases between. This CDR3 has 12 residues. The CDR3 coding sequence is TGTGCCAGCAGCTTAGACCGGGATGGCTACACCTTC. Amino acids: CASSLDRDGYTF.

CDR3 in DNA: TGTGCCAGTAAAAAGGGTTGGGATTCACCCCTCCACTTT. This gives the protein CASKKGWDSPLHF. The rearrangement joins TRBV19 to TRBJ1-6; D gene unclear. The ends were cut back, 7 bases at V and 8 bases at J, with 12 bases in the middle. The CDR3 consists of 13 residues. The V gene's germline CDR1 is LNHDA and CDR2 SQIVND (reference sequence).

J is TRBJ1-2 and V is TRBV4-3, with 9 bases that match TRBD1. CDR3 length equals 14 residues. V shed 4 bases and J 4 bases; nucleotides not matched to a gene: 4. Germline lookup yields CDR1 LGHNA and CDR2 YSLEER. CDR3 sequence (DNA): TGCGCCAGCAGCCCGGGACAGGGTGGCTATGGCTACACCTTC. This sequence encodes CASSPGQGGYGYTF.

The rearrangement links TRBV5-1 to TRBJ1-6; 10 positions agree with TRBD1. Losses at the gene ends were 3 bases for V and 10 bases for J; bases not matched to a gene: 7. Germline CDR1 reads SGHRS; CDR2 reads YFSETQ. The CDR3 is 15 residues long. The CDR3 bases are TGCGCCAGCAGCTGGGGGGACAGGGGAGGATCACCCCTCCACTTT. It yields the protein CASSWGDRGGSPLHF.

The CDR3 DNA reads as TGTGCCAGCAGTAACAGGGACGGAGGCGACTATGGCTACACCTTC. The encoded protein is CASSNRDGGDYGYTF. The genes are TRBV5-4 and TRBJ1-2, with D perhaps TRBD1 (6 bases). The ends were cut back, 5 bases at V and 3 bases at J, with 17 bases in the middle. Germline CDR1 is SGHNT and CDR2 is YYREEE (reference sequence). The CDR3 is made up of 15 amino acids. The complete variable domain, with remaining parts taken from reference TRBV5-4 and TRBJ1-2, reads ETGVTQSPTHLIKTRGQQVTLRCSSQSGHNTVSWYQQALGQGPQFIFQYYREEENGRGNFPPRFSGLQFPNYSSELNVNALELDDSALYLCASSNRDGGDYGYTFGSGTRLTVV.

The chain couples TRBV30 to TRBJ2-5; the D is unclear. In germline, CDR1 is GTSNPN, CDR2 SVGIG (reference sequence). V lost 3 bases and J lost 1, with 9 bases in between. The CDR3 is 13 residues long. The CDR3 here is CAWRGRAQETQYF. CDR3 nucleotides: TGTGCCTGGAGAGGCAGAGCCCAAGAGACCCAGTACTTC.

V and J are TRBV5-1 and TRBJ2-5; 8 bases align to TRBD2. This CDR3 spans 14 amino acids. The V gene's germline CDR1 is SGHRS and CDR2 YFSETQ. The V and J ends lost 2 bases and 1 base, in that order; junction bases with no gene match: 1. The CDR3 loop is CASSFSGTQETQYF. The CDR3 DNA sequence: TGCGCCAGCAGCTTTAGCGGGACCCAAGAGACCCAGTACTTC.

The chain couples TRBV19 to TRBJ1-4; D gene unclear. The CDR3 length is 16 residues. Trimming stripped 2 bases from V and 7 bases from J, with 17 bases between. Germline-derived CDR1 and CDR2 are LNHDA and SQIVND (reference sequence). This CDR3 is CASSIFPTDLREKLFF. The CDR3 DNA reads TGTGCCAGTAGTATATTCCCGACTGATTTGCGTGAAAAACTGTTTTTT.

The gene calls are TRBV7-9 and TRBJ2-3; 13 bases match TRBD2. The CDR3 consists of 16 residues. Per germline, CDR1 SEHNR and CDR2 FQNEAQ (reference sequence). Losses at the gene ends were 5 bases for V and 2 bases for J; bases not matched to a gene: 4. CDR3 DNA sequence: TGTGCCAGCAGCACGACTAGCGGGGGGCTCACAGATACGCAGTATTTT. As protein: CASSTTSGGLTDTQYF. The variable domain in full, with the rest retrieved from reference TRBV7-9 and TRBJ2-3, is DTGVSQNPRHKITKRGQNVTFRCDPISEHNRLYWYRQTLGQGPEFLTYFQNEAQLEKSRLLSDRFSAERPKGSFSTLEIQRTEQGDSAMYLCASSTTSGGLTDTQYFGPGTRLTVL.

V gene TRBV11-3 combines with J gene TRBJ2-1; 8 bases are shared with TRBD2. The CDR3 consists of 17 residues. Losses at the gene ends were 5 bases for V and 3 bases for J; bases not matched to a gene: 12. Germline V gene lookup returns CDR1 SGHNT and CDR2 YENEEA. In nucleotides, the CDR3 is TGTGCCAGCAGCCCTGGGCCTAGCGGGTCATACTACAATGAGCAGTTCTTC. It codes for CASSPGPSGSYYNEQFF. Full variable domain (remainder filled in from reference TRBV11-3 and TRBJ2-1): EAGVVQSPRYKIIEKKQPVAFWCNPISGHNTLYWYLQNLGQGPELLIRYENEEAVDDSQLPKDRFSAERLKGVDSTLKIQPAELGDSAVYLCASSPGPSGSYYNEQFFGPGTRLTVL.

This clone has more than one count but fewer than ten. This chain joins TRBV6-5 and TRBJ1-1; unclear D gene. The germline V gene has CDR1 MNHEY and CDR2 SVGAGI. The ends were cut back, 0 bases at V and 1 base at J, with 3 bases in the middle. The CDR3 contains 13 residues. The CDR3 sequence: CASSYSRNTEAFF. In nucleotides, the CDR3 is TGTGCCAGCAGTTACTCTAGGAACACTGAAGCTTTCTTT.

This chain links TRBV7-2 with TRBJ1-2; weak D call: TRBD1 (5 bases). The germline V gene encodes CDR1 SGHTA and CDR2 FQGNSA. The V end lost 1 base, the J end lost 2 bases, and 17 bases lay between the germline ends. CDR3 length: 17 residues. CDR3 DNA sequence: TGTGCCAGCAGCTTAGAGTGGCGACAGCGGTTGAACTATGGCTACACCTTC. Translation: CASSLEWRQRLNYGYTF.

The chain links TRBV6-1 to TRBJ2-5; possible D gene TRBD1, 5 bases. CDR3 length: 15 residues. CDR1 and CDR2 from the germline V gene are MNHNS and SASEGT. V was trimmed by 5 bases and J by 2 bases, leaving 15 bases between them. CDR3 DNA: TGTGCCAGCAGTCCCCTGACCTCAGGGCAAGAGACCCAGTACTTC. It encodes CASSPLTSGQETQYF.